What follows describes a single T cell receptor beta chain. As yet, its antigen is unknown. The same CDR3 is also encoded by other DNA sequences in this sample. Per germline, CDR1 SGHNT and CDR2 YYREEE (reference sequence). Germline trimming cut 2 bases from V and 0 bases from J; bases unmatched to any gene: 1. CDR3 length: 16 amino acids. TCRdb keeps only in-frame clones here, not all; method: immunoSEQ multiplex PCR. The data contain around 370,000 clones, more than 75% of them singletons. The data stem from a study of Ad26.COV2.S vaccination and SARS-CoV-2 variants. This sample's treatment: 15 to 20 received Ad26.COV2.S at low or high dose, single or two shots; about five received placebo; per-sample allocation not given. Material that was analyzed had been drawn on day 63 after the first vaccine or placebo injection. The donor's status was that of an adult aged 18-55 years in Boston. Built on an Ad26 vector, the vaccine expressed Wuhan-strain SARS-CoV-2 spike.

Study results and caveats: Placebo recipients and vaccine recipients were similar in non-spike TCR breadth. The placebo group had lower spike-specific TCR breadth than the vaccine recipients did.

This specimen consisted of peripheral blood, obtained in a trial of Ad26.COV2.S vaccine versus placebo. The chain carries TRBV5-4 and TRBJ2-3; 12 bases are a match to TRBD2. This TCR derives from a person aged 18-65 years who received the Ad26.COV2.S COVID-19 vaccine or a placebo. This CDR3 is CASSFGLAGSTDTQYF. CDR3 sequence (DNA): TGTGCCAGCAGCTTTGGACTAGCGGGGAGCACAGATACGCAGTATTTT.